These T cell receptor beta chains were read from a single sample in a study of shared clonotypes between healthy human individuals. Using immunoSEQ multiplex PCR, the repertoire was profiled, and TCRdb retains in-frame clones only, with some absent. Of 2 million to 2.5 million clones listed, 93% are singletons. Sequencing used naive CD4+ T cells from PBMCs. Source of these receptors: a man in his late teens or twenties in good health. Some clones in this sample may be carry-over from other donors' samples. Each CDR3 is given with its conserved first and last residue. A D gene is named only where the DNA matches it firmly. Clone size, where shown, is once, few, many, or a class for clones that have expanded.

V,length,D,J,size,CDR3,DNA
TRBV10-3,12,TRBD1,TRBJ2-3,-,CAINKQGDTQYF,TGTGCCATCAACAAACAGGGGGATACGCAGTATTTT
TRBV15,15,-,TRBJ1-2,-,CATSRVRGENYGYTF,TGTGCCACCAGCAGAGTACGGGGGGAAAACTATGGCTACACCTTC
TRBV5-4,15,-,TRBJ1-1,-,CASSLPSTVNTEAFF,TGTGCCAGCAGCTTGCCCTCGACGGTGAACACTGAAGCTTTCTTT
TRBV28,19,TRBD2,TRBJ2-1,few,CASSSPAWGGASSYNEQFF,TGTGCCAGCAGTTCCCCCGCCTGGGGGGGTGCTAGCTCCTACAATGAGCAGTTCTTC
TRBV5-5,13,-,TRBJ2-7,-,CASSSYPSGEQYF,TGTGCCAGCAGCTCCTACCCCTCAGGGGAGCAGTACTTC
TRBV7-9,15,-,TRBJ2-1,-,CASSLGGLTFAEQFF,TGTGCCAGCAGCTTAGGGGGACTCACCTTCGCGGAGCAGTTCTTC
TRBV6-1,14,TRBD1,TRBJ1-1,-,CATTGQGAPGEAFF,TGTGCCACCACGGGACAGGGGGCTCCGGGTGAAGCTTTCTTT
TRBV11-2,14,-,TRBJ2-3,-,CASSLGAGWDTQYF,TGTGCCAGCAGCTTAGGGGCAGGGTGGGATACGCAGTATTTT
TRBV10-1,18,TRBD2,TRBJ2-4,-,CASSETSGRAAGKNIQYF,TGCGCCAGCAGTGAGACTAGCGGGAGGGCCGCGGGCAAAAACATTCAGTACTTC
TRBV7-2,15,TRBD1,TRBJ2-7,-,CASSLSGTGVNEQYF,TGTGCCAGCAGCTTATCTGGGACAGGGGTTAACGAGCAGTACTTC
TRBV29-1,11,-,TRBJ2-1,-,CSVNIPGPTFF,TGCAGCGTTAATATCCCGGGGCCAACATTCTTC
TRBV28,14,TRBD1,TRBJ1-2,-,CASSRQGRVNGYTF,TGTGCCAGCAGCCGACAGGGACGCGTAAATGGCTACACCTTC
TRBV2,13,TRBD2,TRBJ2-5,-,CARGLAGAETQYF,TGTGCCAGGGGACTAGCGGGGGCGGAGACCCAGTACTTC
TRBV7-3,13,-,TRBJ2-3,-,CASSLRFGVPEYF,TGTGCCAGCAGCTTAAGGTTCGGGGTGCCCGAGTATTTT
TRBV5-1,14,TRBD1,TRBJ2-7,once,CASRNGQGGYEQYF,TGCGCCAGCAGAAACGGACAGGGTGGGTACGAGCAGTACTTC
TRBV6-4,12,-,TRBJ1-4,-,CASSGPDRKLFF,TGTGCCAGCAGTGGACCCGACAGGAAACTGTTTTTT
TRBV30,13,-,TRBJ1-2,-,CAWREPTPYGYTF,TGTGCCTGGAGGGAGCCCACTCCCTATGGCTACACCTTC
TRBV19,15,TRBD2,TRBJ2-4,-,CASSISGRAGNIQYF,TGTGCCAGTAGTATTTCAGGGAGGGCAGGCAACATTCAGTACTTC
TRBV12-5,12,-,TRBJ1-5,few,CASGSGNQPQHF,TGTGCTAGTGGTTCAGGCAATCAGCCCCAGCATTTT
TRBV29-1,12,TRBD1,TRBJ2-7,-,CSVQTGGDEQYF,TGCAGCGTCCAGACAGGGGGGGACGAGCAGTACTTC
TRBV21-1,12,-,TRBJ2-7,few,CASEGPTYEQYF,TGTGCCAGCGAGGGACCGACCTACGAGCAGTACTTC
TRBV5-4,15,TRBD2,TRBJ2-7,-,CASSSRTSGKGEQYF,TGTGCCAGCAGCTCACGGACTAGCGGGAAAGGCGAGCAGTACTTC
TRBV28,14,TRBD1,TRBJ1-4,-,CASSPGGGREKLFF,TGTGCCAGCAGCCCAGGGGGCGGACGAGAAAAACTGTTTTTT
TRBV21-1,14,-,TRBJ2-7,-,CASSTGLVPDEQYF,TGTGCCAGCAGCACGGGACTAGTTCCGGACGAGCAGTACTTC
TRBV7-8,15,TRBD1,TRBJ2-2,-,CASSHDRVLTGELFF,TGTGCCAGCAGCCACGACAGGGTGCTAACCGGGGAGCTGTTTTTT
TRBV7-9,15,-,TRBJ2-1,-,CASSLARTTYNEQFF,TGTGCCAGCAGCTTAGCGCGTACCACCTACAATGAGCAGTTCTTC
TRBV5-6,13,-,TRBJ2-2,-,CASSAGTPGELFF,TGTGCCAGCAGCGCCGGGACTCCCGGGGAGCTGTTTTTT
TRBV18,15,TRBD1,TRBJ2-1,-,CASSPMTGNHNEQFF,TGTGCCAGCTCACCGATGACAGGGAACCACAATGAGCAGTTCTTC
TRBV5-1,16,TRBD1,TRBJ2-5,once,CASSLAGSETGGTQYF,TGCGCCAGCAGCTTGGCAGGTTCGGAGACAGGGGGGACCCAGTACTTC
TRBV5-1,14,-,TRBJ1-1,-,CASSLLGEGTEAFF,TGCGCCAGCAGCCTCCTCGGGGAGGGCACTGAAGCTTTCTTT
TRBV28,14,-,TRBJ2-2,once,CASSSQGGTGELFF,TGTGCCAGCAGTTCCCAGGGTGGTACCGGGGAGCTGTTTTTT
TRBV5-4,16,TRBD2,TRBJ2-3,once,CASSSHGTSGMDTQYF,TGTGCCAGCAGCTCTCATGGGACTAGTGGGATGGATACGCAGTATTTT
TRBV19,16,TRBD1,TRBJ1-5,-,CASSPPTGGSNQPQHF,TGTGCCAGTAGTCCACCGACAGGGGGTAGCAATCAGCCCCAGCATTTT
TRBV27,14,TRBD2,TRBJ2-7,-,CASSFGGGSYEQYF,TGTGCCAGCAGTTTTGGGGGGGGGTCCTACGAGCAGTACTTC
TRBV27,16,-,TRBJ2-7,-,CASSLNWRAGTYEQYF,TGTGCCAGCAGTTTAAATTGGCGGGCAGGGACCTACGAGCAGTACTTC
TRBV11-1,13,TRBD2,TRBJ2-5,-,CASSRTSRETQYF,TGTGCCAGCAGCCGGACTAGTCGGGAAACCCAGTACTTC
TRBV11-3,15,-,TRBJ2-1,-,CASSRTSGPYNEQFF,TGTGCCAGCAGCAGGACGAGTGGCCCCTACAATGAGCAGTTCTTC
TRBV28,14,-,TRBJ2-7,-,CASEGPINSYEQYF,TGTGCCTCGGAAGGGCCGATCAACTCCTACGAGCAGTACTTC
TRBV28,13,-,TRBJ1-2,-,CASRKDVADGYTF,TGTGCCAGCAGGAAAGATGTAGCGGATGGCTACACCTTC
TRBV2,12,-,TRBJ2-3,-,CASRRVADTQYF,TGTGCCAGCAGGAGGGTGGCGGATACGCAGTATTTT
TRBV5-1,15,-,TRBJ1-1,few,CASSSHDQMNTEAFF,TGCGCCAGCAGCTCCCATGACCAGATGAACACTGAAGCTTTCTTT
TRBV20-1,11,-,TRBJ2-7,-,CSAGGAYEQYF,TGCAGTGCTGGCGGGGCATACGAGCAGTACTTC
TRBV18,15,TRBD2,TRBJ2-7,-,CASSRTSGRRDEQYF,TGTGCCAGCTCACGGACCAGCGGGAGAAGGGACGAGCAGTACTTC
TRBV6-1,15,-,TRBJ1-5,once,CASSVYGNSNQPQHF,TGTGCCAGCAGTGTTTACGGAAATAGCAATCAGCCCCAGCATTTT